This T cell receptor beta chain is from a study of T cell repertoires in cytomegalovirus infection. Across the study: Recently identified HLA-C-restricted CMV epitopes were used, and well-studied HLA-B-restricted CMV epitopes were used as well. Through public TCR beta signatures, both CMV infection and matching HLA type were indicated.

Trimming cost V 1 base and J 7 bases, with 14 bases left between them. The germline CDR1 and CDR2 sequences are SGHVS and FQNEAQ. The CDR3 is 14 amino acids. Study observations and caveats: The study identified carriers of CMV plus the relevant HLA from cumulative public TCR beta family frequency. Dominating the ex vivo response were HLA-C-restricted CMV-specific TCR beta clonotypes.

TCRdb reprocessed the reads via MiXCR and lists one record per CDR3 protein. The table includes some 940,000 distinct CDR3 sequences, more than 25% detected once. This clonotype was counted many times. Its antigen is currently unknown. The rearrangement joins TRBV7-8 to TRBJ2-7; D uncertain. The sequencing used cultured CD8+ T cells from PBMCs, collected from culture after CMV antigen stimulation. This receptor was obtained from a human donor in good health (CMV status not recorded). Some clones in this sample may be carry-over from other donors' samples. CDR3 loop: CASSLGQVVWEQYF. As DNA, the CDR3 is TGTGCCAGCAGCTTAGGCCAGGTCGTCTGGGAGCAGTACTTC. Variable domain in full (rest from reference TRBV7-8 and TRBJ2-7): GAGVSQSPRYKVAKRGQDVALRCDPISGHVSLFWYQQALGQGPEFLTYFQNEAQLDKSGLPSDRFFAERPEGSVSTLKIQRTQQEDSAVYLCASSLGQVVWEQYFGPGTRLTVT.